This T cell receptor (beta chain) comes out of a study of blood T cell repertoires in COVID-19. As for the study in general: Samples of COVID-19 (acute and convalescent) were obtained from the United States, Italy and Spain.

Original analysis: For nucleated cells, counts were estimated from reference gene primer amplification. Libraries were prepared by immunoSEQ multiplex PCR; TCRdb keeps only in-frame clonotypes and omits some of them. V, J and clone size reflect that table, while D and trimming were determined from the DNA. The sample shows a few hundred thousand clones, about 82% of them seen only once. With 2 bases removed from V and 0 bases from J, the gap between germline ends came to 10 bases. Germline V lookup: CDR1 MNHNY, CDR2 SVGAGI (reference sequence). The CDR3 has 16 residues. What was sequenced was peripheral blood. This clonotype was obtained from a woman aged 45-65 years with acute or convalescent COVID-19. V gene TRBV6-6 combines with J gene TRBJ1-4; weak D call: TRBD1 (5 bases). CDR3 region: CASSYLDSSTNEKLFF. The DNA for the CDR3 is TGTGCCAGCAGTTACCTTGACAGCTCAACTAATGAAAAACTGTTTTTT.